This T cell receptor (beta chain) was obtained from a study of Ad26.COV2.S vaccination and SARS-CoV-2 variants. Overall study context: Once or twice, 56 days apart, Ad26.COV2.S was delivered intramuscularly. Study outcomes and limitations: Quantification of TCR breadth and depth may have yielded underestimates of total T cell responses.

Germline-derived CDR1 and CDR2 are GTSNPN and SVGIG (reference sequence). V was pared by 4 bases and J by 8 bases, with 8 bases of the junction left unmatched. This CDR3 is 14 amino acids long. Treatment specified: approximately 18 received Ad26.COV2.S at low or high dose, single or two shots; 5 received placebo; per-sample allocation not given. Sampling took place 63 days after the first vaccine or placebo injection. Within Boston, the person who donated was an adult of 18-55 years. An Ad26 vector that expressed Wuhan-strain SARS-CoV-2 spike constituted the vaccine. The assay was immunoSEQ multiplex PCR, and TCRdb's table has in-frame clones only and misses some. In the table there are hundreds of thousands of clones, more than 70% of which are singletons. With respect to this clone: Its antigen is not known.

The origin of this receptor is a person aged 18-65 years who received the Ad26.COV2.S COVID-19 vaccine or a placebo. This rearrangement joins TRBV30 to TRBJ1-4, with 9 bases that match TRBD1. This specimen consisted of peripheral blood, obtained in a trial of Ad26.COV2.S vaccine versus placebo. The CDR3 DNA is TGTGCCTGGAAGTCGGGACAGGGCTACGAAAAACTGTTTTTT. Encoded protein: CAWKSGQGYEKLFF.